This TCR beta chain was found in a study of shared clonotypes between healthy human individuals. CD45RA+ naive and CD45RA-negative memory subsets were separated from CD4+ cells. Looked up from germline, CDR1 is SGHRS and CDR2 is YFSETQ. V lost 5 bases and J lost 9, with 17 bases in between. This CDR3 region has 13 residues. Profiled with immunoSEQ multiplex PCR; TCRdb holds only in-frame clones, not every one. This sample yields roughly 1,500,000 clones, of which approximately 98.5% are seen a single time; roughly 0.36% belongs to the top ten. The V call is TRBV5-1, the J call TRBJ1-2; the D is unclear. The source of this sequence is a man aged 25 to 40 in good health. The sample consisted of naive CD4+ T cells sorted from blood. Stated subset: CD45RA+ positively selected. CDR3 region: CASRVGYQSSYTF. The CDR3 DNA reads TGCGCCAGCAGGGTGGGTTATCAATCCAGCTACACCTTC.